The 30 T cell receptor beta chains given below trace back to one sample, sequenced in a study of T cells in women clearing cervical HPV infection. Data came from immunoSEQ multiplex PCR; TCRdb stores just in-frame clones and leaves some out. The table for this sample gives approximately 31,000 clones. Sequenced material: blood buffy coat. These receptors originate from a woman between 18 and 69 years old with a cervical HPV16 infection that either progressed to CIN3+ or cleared (not recorded which).

Of note for this clone: The read ends 3 residues shy of where the CDR3 ends; the end is completed using the germline J gene. V gene TRBV18 combines with J gene TRBJ2-3, with TRBD2 identical over 8 bases. The CDR3 loop spans 13 amino acids. CDR1 and CDR2 from the germline V gene are KGHSH and LQKENI. The sequenced part of the CDR3 DNA is TGTGCCAGCTCACCTAGCGGGGATCAGCCG. Its translation: CASSPSGDQP. In full, the CDR3 is CASSPSGDQPQYF.

The part of the CDR3 DNA that was read is TGTGCCAGCTCACCACCTGGGACACGGAAAGCCTACGAC. It yields the protein CASSPPGTRKAYD. The complete CDR3 reads CASSPPGTRKAYDYTF. This chain joins TRBV18 and TRBJ1-2; D may be TRBD1 (6 bases). Read data end 3 residues before the CDR3 end; the end is taken from the germline J gene. The CDR3 has 16 residues. Germline V CDR1 and CDR2: KGHSH, LQKENI.

As regards this clone: Sequencing ends 3 residues short of the CDR3 end; the germline J gene provides the rest. The chain carries TRBV7-3 and TRBJ2-2, with D maybe TRBD1 (6 bases). Looked up from germline, CDR1 is SGHTA and CDR2 is FQGTGA. V was cut by 2 bases and J by 0 bases, with 16 bases left in between. There are 18 residues in the CDR3. CDR3 protein: CASSLSFPGAANTGELFF. The covered CDR3 bases are TGTGCCAGCAGCTTATCTTTCCCAGGGGCAGCGAACACCGGGGAG.

A note on this clone: The read ends 3 residues shy of where the CDR3 ends; the end is completed using the germline J gene. The chain links TRBV19 to TRBJ1-5; D remains unclear. Germline V gene lookup returns CDR1 LNHDA and CDR2 SQIVND (reference sequence). With 5 bases removed from V and 1 base from J, the gap between germline ends came to 6 bases. This CDR3 spans 13 amino acids. CDR3 DNA (partial): TGTGCCAGTAGTGTGTTAAGCAATCAGCCC. Translating gives CASSVLSNQP. The CDR3 in full is CASSVLSNQPQHF.

Turning to this clone: The CDR3 extends 3 residues past the end of the read, so its final part is completed from the germline J gene. The V and J genes are TRBV29-1 and TRBJ1-2; 9 bases are a match to TRBD1. CDR3 length equals 13 residues. With 6 bases clipped from V and 3 bases from J, the junction kept 5 bases outside the gene matches. Germline assignment: CDR1 SQVTM and CDR2 ANQGSEA. The sequenced part of the CDR3 DNA is TGCAGCGTCGGGACAGGGAGCGACTATGGC. It specifies CSVGTGSDYG. The entire CDR3 reads CSVGTGSDYGYTF.

With regard to this clone: The DNA ends 3 residues before the CDR3 does, and the rest of the CDR3 is filled in from the germline J gene. The chain uses TRBV29-1 and TRBJ1-2; TRBD1 agrees at 7 bases. The CDR3 is made up of 12 amino acids. CDR1 and CDR2 from the germline V gene are SQVTM and ANQGSEA. Germline trimming cut 6 bases from V and 2 bases from J; bases unmatched to any gene: 3. This CDR3 reads CSVTGQNYGYTF. The CDR3 bases that were read are TGCAGCGTGACGGGACAGAACTATGGC.

Details on this clone: The observed sequence ends 3 residues before the CDR3 terminus, with the missing tail filled in from the germline J gene. This sequence joins TRBV12-5 and TRBJ1-4, with D perhaps matching TRBD1 (5 bases). V lost 7 bases to trimming and J lost 4 bases, with 16 bases between them. The CDR3 has 15 residues. In germline, CDR1 is LGHNT, CDR2 FRNRAP. CDR3 region: CASAPGDGSNEKLFF. The CDR3 bases that were read are TGTGCTAGTGCCCCGGGGGACGGGAGTAATGAAAAA.

CDR3 DNA (partial): TGTGCCAGCAGTGACGACAGGGTCCATGGC. Translation gives CASSDDRVHG. The complete CDR3 protein is CASSDDRVHGYTF. The rearrangement joins TRBV2 to TRBJ1-2; 7 nucleotides match TRBD1. The sequence runs out 3 residues before the end of the CDR3; the remainder is reconstructed from the germline J gene. V lost 3 bases, J lost 6 bases, and 4 bases stayed unmatched. Germline V CDR1 and CDR2: SNHLY, FYNNEI. This CDR3 comprises 13 residues.

The covered CDR3 bases are TGTGCCACCAGCAGAGGTTTCAGACAGGGGAATGAAAAA. Translated, it gives CATSRGFRQGNEK. The CDR3 in its entirety is CATSRGFRQGNEKLFF. The chain is built from TRBV15 and TRBJ1-4, with 8 bases matching TRBD1. The read terminates 3 residues ahead of where the CDR3 ends, so the germline J gene completes it. CDR1 is LNHNV and CDR2 is YYDKDF in the germline V gene (reference sequence). This CDR3 contains 16 residues. V was pared by 1 base and J by 5 bases, with 6 bases of the junction left unmatched.

Comment on this clone: The sequence runs out 3 residues before the end of the CDR3; the remainder is reconstructed from the germline J gene. In the same sample, other DNA sequences code for this CDR3. The chain is built from TRBV2 and TRBJ1-3; D remains unclear. The CDR3 runs to 17 residues. CDR1 and CDR2 from the germline V gene are SNHLY and FYNNEI. Trimming shortened V by 6 bases and J by 0 bases, and 18 bases separated the two germline ends. The covered CDR3 bases are TGTGCCAGCAGGGCACAGCTTGTAAAGTCCTCTGGAAACACC. Its protein product is CASRAQLVKSSGNT. The full CDR3 protein is CASRAQLVKSSGNTIYF.

With respect to this clone: The read terminates 3 residues ahead of where the CDR3 ends, so the germline J gene completes it. This chain uses TRBV5-1 with TRBJ2-7; D is undetermined. Between the trimmed V and J ends, which lost 5 bases and 2 bases, there was a span of 14 bases. CDR1 and CDR2 (germline): SGHRS, YFSETQ. This CDR3 spans 14 amino acids. The CDR3 DNA, read in part, is TGCGCCAGCAGATCGTCTCCTGTAACCTACGAG. It encodes CASRSSPVTYE. The whole CDR3 protein is CASRSSPVTYEQYF.

As regards this clone: The read comes to an end 3 residues before the CDR3 does, leaving the germline J gene to fill in the end. The chain is built from TRBV5-1 and TRBJ2-5; perhaps TRBD1 as D (6 bases). The ends were cut back, 4 bases at V and 4 bases at J, with 11 bases in the middle. Germline V gene sequence: CDR1 SGHRS, CDR2 YFSETQ. This CDR3 has 13 residues. The CDR3 bases that were read are TGCGCCAGCAGCATACAGGGTTCAGAGACC. Encoded protein: CASSIQGSET. In full, the CDR3 is CASSIQGSETQYF.

Regarding this clone: The CDR3 is cut off 3 residues early in the read; its end comes from the germline J gene. The chain links TRBV4-2 to TRBJ1-4; tentative D call: TRBD1 (6 bases). Trimming stripped 3 bases from V and 6 bases from J, with 14 bases between. The germline gives CDR1 LGHNA, CDR2 YNFKEQ. The CDR3 has 15 residues. Partial CDR3 DNA: TGTGCCAGCAGCCACGGCCGGGACAAAGATGAAAAA. Residues: CASSHGRDKDEK. The full-length CDR3 reads as CASSHGRDKDEKLFF.

Notes on this clone: The read ends 3 residues early relative to the CDR3; the germline J gene fills the gap. This sample also contains other DNA sequences that code for the same CDR3. The chain recombines TRBV7-9 with TRBJ1-3; perhaps TRBD1 as D (5 bases). This CDR3 region has 15 residues. The germline V gene has CDR1 SEHNR and CDR2 FQNEAQ (reference sequence). The covered CDR3 bases are TGTGCCAGCAGCCCCCCCGGAGGTGGCCAGGGCACA. As protein: CASSPPGGGQGT. The full CDR3 protein is CASSPPGGGQGTIYF.

As concerns this clone: The read finishes 3 residues shy of the CDR3 end, and the germline J gene is used to complete it. The chain uses TRBV12-5 and TRBJ2-3; 11 bases are shared with TRBD2. The CDR3 is 18 residues long. CDR1 and CDR2 (germline): LGHNT, FRNRAP. CDR3 DNA (partial): TGTGCTAGTGGTCTCCGGCTAGCGGGGGGCCGGAACCAAGAGACG. Its translation is CASGLRLAGGRNQET. The full CDR3 is CASGLRLAGGRNQETQYF.

Turning to this clone: The CDR3 is cut off 3 residues early in the read; its end comes from the germline J gene. The chain is built from TRBV19 and TRBJ2-3, with 7 bases identical to TRBD1. This CDR3 is 13 amino acids long. Germline V gene data show CDR1 as LNHDA and CDR2 as SQIVND (reference sequence). CDR3 DNA, as far as it was read: TGTGCCAGTAGCTTGGACAGGATGGAGCCG. Amino acid sequence: CASSLDRMEP. Given in full, the CDR3 is CASSLDRMEPQYF.

With respect to this clone: Read sequence stops 3 residues before the CDR3 end, and the germline J gene provides the missing end. The rearrangement joins TRBV5-8 to TRBJ1-4, with D perhaps TRBD1 (5 bases). CDR3 length: 15 amino acids. Germline values: CDR1 SGHTS, CDR2 YDEGEE. The V and J ends lost 1 base and 7 bases respectively, with 14 bases between them. CDR3 sequence reads: CASSLPGRELEKLFF. The DNA read from the CDR3 is TGTGCCAGCAGCTTGCCCGGCAGGGAGCTTGAAAAA.

Turning to this clone: From the germline J gene comes the end of the CDR3, since the read stops 3 residues before it. At the DNA level, this CDR3 is encoded by other sequences in the same sample as well. The chain carries TRBV18 and TRBJ1-1; 7 bases are shared with TRBD1. In germline, CDR1 is KGHSH, CDR2 LQKENI. The V gene end was trimmed by 2 bases and the J gene end by 4 bases; junction bases not matched to a gene: 7. The CDR3 covers 15 residues. This chain's CDR3 is CASSPGQESGTEAFF. CDR3 DNA (partial): TGTGCCAGCTCACCAGGACAGGAGAGTGGCACTGAA.

A remark on this clone: Sequencing ends 3 residues short of the CDR3 end; the germline J gene provides the rest. The chain recombines TRBV5-1 with TRBJ2-3; D call uncertain. The CDR3 length is 15 residues. Germline CDR1 reads SGHRS; CDR2 reads YFSETQ. The V end was cut by 5 bases, the J end by 0 bases, with 13 bases between. The sequenced part of the CDR3 DNA is TGCGCCAGCAGTAATGCCAGATCGAGCACAGATACG. Translation: CASSNARSSTDT. The full CDR3 reads CASSNARSSTDTQYF.

As concerns this clone: The read gets to within 3 residues of the CDR3 end, and the germline J gene fills in the rest. The chain has TRBV2 and TRBJ1-2; 9 bases agree with TRBD1. Trimming at V came to 9 bases and at J to 6 bases, leaving 11 bases not matched to a gene. Germline V gene sequence: CDR1 SNHLY, CDR2 FYNNEI. This CDR3 region has 14 residues. CDR3 bases read: TGTGCCAGGGAACGGGCACAGGGGGCGCATGGC. Its protein is CARERAQGAHG. The full CDR3 sequence reads CARERAQGAHGYTF.

Details on this clone: The DNA ends 3 residues before the CDR3 does, and the rest of the CDR3 is filled in from the germline J gene. The rearrangement joins TRBV2 to TRBJ1-1; 8 bases are shared with TRBD1. The germline V gene encodes CDR1 SNHLY and CDR2 FYNNEI. V was pared by 6 bases and J by 5 bases, with 5 bases of the junction left unmatched. This CDR3 has 13 residues. The part of the CDR3 DNA that was read is TGTGCCAGCAGCGACAGGGGAGGAACTGAA. As protein: CASSDRGGTE. The entire CDR3 reads CASSDRGGTEAFF.

Points on this clone: The sequenced fragment ends 3 residues before the CDR3 boundary, so the rest is inferred from the germline J gene. The chain recombines TRBV7-9 with TRBJ1-2, with 8 bases identical to TRBD1. CDR1 SEHNR and CDR2 FQNEAQ come from the germline V gene (reference sequence). This CDR3 is built from 14 residues. The V gene end was trimmed by 6 bases and the J gene end by 4 bases; junction bases not matched to a gene: 7. The part of the CDR3 DNA that was read is TGTGCCAGCAGTCCGGACAGGGCCATCTATGGC. This translates into CASSPDRAIYG. The CDR3, in full, reads CASSPDRAIYGYTF.

A remark on this clone: Read sequence stops 3 residues before the CDR3 end, and the germline J gene provides the missing end. The rearrangement joins TRBV19 to TRBJ2-5; 10 bases map to TRBD1. The CDR3 covers 17 residues. From germline, CDR1 is LNHDA and CDR2 SQIVND (reference sequence). Trimming cost V 3 bases and J 5 bases; bases outside gene matches: 12. CDR3 sequence reads: CASSIEAGTGAGETQYF. The CDR3 bases that were read are TGTGCCAGTAGTATCGAGGCCGGGACAGGGGCAGGGGAGACC.

Note on this clone: The read stops 3 residues short of the end of the CDR3; the missing end is completed from the germline J gene. This chain uses TRBV5-1 with TRBJ2-2, with TRBD1 as a possible D gene (6 bases). This CDR3 has 15 amino acids. Looked up from germline, CDR1 is SGHRS and CDR2 is YFSETQ. The CDR3 sequence is CASSLGEQGYSPLFF. CDR3 bases read: TGCGCCAGCAGCTTGGGGGAACAGGGATATTCACCG.

In regard to this clone: The CDR3 goes on 3 residues after the read ends, and that part is filled in from the germline J gene. The chain is built from TRBV7-8 and TRBJ1-5, with D possibly being TRBD1 (5 bases). Germline V gene data show CDR1 as SGHVS and CDR2 as FQNEAQ. This CDR3 has 16 residues. CDR3: CASRRTSGGGLDPQHF. The sequenced part of the CDR3 DNA is TGTGCCAGCAGACGGACTAGCGGGGGGGGTCTGGACCCC.

Regarding this clone: From the germline J gene comes the end of the CDR3, since the read stops 3 residues before it. The V call is TRBV20-1, the J call TRBJ1-4, with D perhaps TRBD1 (6 bases). The CDR3 length is 14 residues. The ends were cut back, 6 bases at V and 10 bases at J, with 21 bases in the middle. Per germline, CDR1 DFQATT and CDR2 SNEGSKA (reference sequence). The CDR3: CSASGGGTDSKLFF. The part of the CDR3 DNA that was read is TGCAGTGCGAGCGGGGGCGGAACAGACTCAAAA.

With respect to this clone: Sequence at one end of the junction differs from germline and may be a read error. The CDR3 end falls 3 residues outside the read, so it is completed with the germline J gene. The chain uses TRBV7-7 and TRBJ1-2, with 9 nucleotides matching TRBD1. The length of the CDR3 is 16 residues. The germline V gene encodes CDR1 SSHAT and CDR2 FNYEAQ (reference sequence). CDR3 protein: CASSQHPGTGFGDYTF. Partial CDR3 DNA: TGTGCTAGCAGCCAGCACCCCGGGACAGGGTTCGGGGAC.

Of note for this clone: The DNA ends 3 residues before the CDR3 does, and the rest of the CDR3 is filled in from the germline J gene. The rearrangement joins TRBV20-1 to TRBJ1-5, with a possible D match to TRBD1 (6 bases). With 1 base removed from V and 0 bases from J, the gap between germline ends came to 16 bases. This CDR3 has 17 residues. Germline loops: CDR1 DFQATT, CDR2 SNEGSKA (reference sequence). The sequenced CDR3 bases are TGCAGTGCTAGAGGGTCCGGGACACTTGATAGCAATCAGCCC. It codes for CSARGSGTLDSNQP. The CDR3, in full, reads CSARGSGTLDSNQPQHF.

Comments on this clone: The read terminates 3 residues before the CDR3 end, so the remaining end is supplied by the germline J gene. The chain is built from TRBV7-3 and TRBJ2-3; D not resolved. The V gene lost 1 base and the J gene lost 0 bases, with 11 bases spanning the gap. This CDR3 contains 16 residues. Germline values: CDR1 SGHTA, CDR2 FQGTGA. CDR3 bases read: TGTGCCAGCAGCTTAATACCCCGACTTAGCACAGATACG. Its protein product is CASSLIPRLSTDT. The whole CDR3 reads CASSLIPRLSTDTQYF.

To note about this clone: Read data end 3 residues before the CDR3 end; the end is taken from the germline J gene. The chain uses TRBV29-1 and TRBJ1-1, with TRBD1 matching over 8 bases. The CDR3 is 14 amino acids. V was pared by 6 bases and J by 1 base, with 7 bases of the junction left unmatched. Germline V gives CDR1 SQVTM, CDR2 ANQGSEA. The CDR3 is CSVDRGRGNTEAFF. The sequenced CDR3 bases are TGCAGCGTCGACAGGGGACGTGGGAACACTGAA.